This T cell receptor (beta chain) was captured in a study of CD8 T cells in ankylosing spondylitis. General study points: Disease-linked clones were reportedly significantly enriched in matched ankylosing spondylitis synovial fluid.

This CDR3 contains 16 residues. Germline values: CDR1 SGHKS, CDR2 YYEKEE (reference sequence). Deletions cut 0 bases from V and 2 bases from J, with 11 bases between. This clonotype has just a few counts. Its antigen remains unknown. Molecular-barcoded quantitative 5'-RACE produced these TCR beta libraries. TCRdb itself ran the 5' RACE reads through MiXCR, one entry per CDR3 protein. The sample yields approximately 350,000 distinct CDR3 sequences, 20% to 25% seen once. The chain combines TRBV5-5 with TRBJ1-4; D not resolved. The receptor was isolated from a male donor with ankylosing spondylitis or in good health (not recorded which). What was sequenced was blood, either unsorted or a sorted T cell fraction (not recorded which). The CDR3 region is CASSLEGSETNEKLFF. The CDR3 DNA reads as TGTGCCAGCAGCTTGGAAGGGTCGGAGACTAATGAAAAACTGTTTTTT.